The present TCR beta chain was sequenced within a study of blood T cell repertoires in COVID-19. The CDR3 contains 13 residues. V gave up 1 base and J gave up 2 bases, with 6 bases separating them. Germline CDR1 is LGHNA and CDR2 is YSLEER. Participants, roughly 18 to 89 years old, spanned under 30 US areas. Participants were placed into cohorts based on the clinical history they reported. Two negative PCRs, clearance, or symptom resolution characterized the recovered Cohort 3 donors. Original processing notes: Using reference gene primer amplification, nucleated cell counts were estimated. Data came from immunoSEQ multiplex PCR; TCRdb stores just in-frame clones and leaves some out. V, J and clone size were drawn from that table, and D and trimming were deduced from the DNA. Among approximately 220,000 clones listed, about 85% were seen once.

Sequencing used PBMCs or T cells enriched from blood (not recorded which). This TCR came from a woman aged 25 to 45 who had recovered from COVID-19. The V gene is TRBV4-3, the J gene TRBJ2-7; D call uncertain. The DNA of the CDR3 is TGCGCCAGCAGCCAAGCGATAGCCTACGAGCAGTACTTC. This encodes CASSQAIAYEQYF.